Sequencing of this TCR beta chain was carried out in a study of CD8+ T cells in alopecia areata. Overall study results and limits: Sharing of TCRs across patients appeared less clear than in mice, possibly for HLA-related reasons.

Of note for this clone: Its antigen is as yet unknown. Gene names and germline refer to mouse. The read falls 4 residues short of the CDR3 end, and the missing part is taken from the germline J gene.

RNA extraction was followed by reverse transcription into cDNA, which acted as the sequencing template. TCRdb keeps only in-frame clones here, not all; method: immunoSEQ multiplex PCR. Singletons are absent from the sample, which has around 290,000 clones. Sorting relied on CD4, CD8alpha, NKG2D, NKG2ACE and other markers applied to pooled cutaneous lymph node cells. The CDR3 is 15 amino acids. Per the germline V gene, CDR1 is SGHDT and CDR2 is FRDEAV. The V segment lost 0 bases and the J segment 3 bases; nucleotides outside the gene matches: 2. The rearrangement uses TRBV14 and TRBJ1-2; TRBD1 matches 10 bases. The origin of this receptor is a C3H/HeJ mouse with alopecia areata. These mice share the MHC haplotype H2-k. Material: CD4+ T cells sorted from a lymph node. CDR3 sequence reads: CASSFSGTGDSDYTF. The sequenced part of the CDR3 DNA is TGTGCCAGCAGTTTCTCCGGGACAGGGGACTCC.